This T cell receptor beta chain was recovered during a study of cytotoxic CD8 clonotypes in ibrutinib-treated CLL. Data came from immunoSEQ multiplex PCR; TCRdb stores just in-frame clones and leaves some out. This table holds fewer than 400,000 clones, roughly 67% found once. A note on this clone: Other DNA sequences in the same sample also yield this CDR3.

This CDR3 spans 13 amino acids. Germline CDR1 MNHEY, CDR2 SVGAGI. V was pared by 7 bases and J by 3 bases, with 3 bases of the junction left unmatched. The sequence was collected from a human donor with chronic lymphocytic leukemia. This specimen consisted of PBMCs, obtained after 36 months of ibrutinib treatment. This chain links TRBV6-5 with TRBJ2-3, with TRBD2 matching over 8 bases. Here the CDR3 reads CASMSGGTDTQYF. For the CDR3, the DNA is TGTGCCAGCATGTCGGGAGGGACAGATACGCAGTATTTT.